Below, 2 T cell receptor beta chains from the same sample are listed, as sequenced in a study of T cell changes during pregnancy in multiple sclerosis. Method: immunoSEQ multiplex PCR; TCRdb's copy keeps in-frame clones and lacks some. The data show around 100,000 clones, roughly nine tenths seen once. Sample: peripheral blood, taken in the second trimester of pregnancy. The receptors shown here come from a female donor in good health, enrolled as a control in a pregnancy study.

The rearrangement links TRBV5-1 to TRBJ1-6, with D maybe TRBD1 (6 bases). The germline CDR1 and CDR2 sequences are SGHRS and YFSETQ. The CDR3 consists of 15 residues. V was trimmed by 4 bases and J by 8 bases, leaving 16 bases between them. CDR3 protein: CASSLTHRADSPLHF. DNA of the CDR3: TGCGCCAGCAGCCTAACCCACAGGGCGGATTCACCCCTCCACTTT.

The V gene is TRBV27, the J gene TRBJ1-1; possible D gene TRBD1, 6 bases. From germline, CDR1 is MNHEY and CDR2 SMNVEV (reference sequence). CDR3 length equals 14 residues. V lost 5 bases and J lost 2, with 12 bases in between. The CDR3 DNA reads as TGTGCCAGCAGTGTCAGGGGCCAAAACACTGAAGCTTTCTTT. Translated: CASSVRGQNTEAFF.